This TCR beta chain originates from a study of graft-versus-host responses after intestinal transplantation. Notes on this clone: As yet, its antigen is unknown.

Data came from immunoSEQ multiplex PCR; TCRdb stores just in-frame clones and leaves some out. Here the sample spans about 100,000 clones, about 90% being singletons. The sample in question was unstimulated CD4+ T cells sorted from spleen or lymph node cells, obtained before transplant. This sequence was found in a human donor who was the organ donor for an intestinal transplant.

CDR3 amino acids: CASSLLGANTGELFF. The CDR3 DNA reads TGTGCCAGCAGCTTACTGGGGGCGAACACCGGGGAGCTGTTTTTT. The chain carries TRBV7-3 and TRBJ2-2, with D perhaps matching TRBD1 or TRBD2 (5 bases each). The V end lost 2 bases, the J end lost 0 bases, and 7 bases lay between the germline ends. This CDR3 is 15 amino acids long. Germline CDR1 SGHTA, CDR2 FQGTGA.